These 24 T cell receptor beta chains originate from one sample sequenced in a study of shared clonotypes between healthy human individuals. Selected positively for CCR7 and CD45RO-negative, naive CD8 cells excluded terminally differentiated effector memory CD45RA+ cells. The protocol was immunoSEQ multiplex PCR, while the TCRdb copy is restricted to in-frame clones and leaves out a portion. The table includes 550,000 to 750,000 clones, about 91% detected once. The sequencing sample was made of naive CD8+ T cells sorted from blood. The source is a man aged 25-45 years in good health.

The gene calls are TRBV11-2 and TRBJ2-7, with TRBD2 matching over 9 bases. The CDR3 has 15 residues. Germline V CDR1 and CDR2: SGHAT, FQNNGV. Unmatched junction bases numbered 3, after V lost 3 bases and J lost 0 bases. CDR3 region: CASSLSSGSSYEQYF. CDR3 coding DNA: TGTGCCAGCAGCTTGAGTAGCGGGAGCTCCTACGAGCAGTACTTC.

To note about this clone: Other DNA sequences in this specimen translate into the identical CDR3. This chain joins TRBV7-9 and TRBJ2-5; the D gene is possibly TRBD2 (6 bases). V was shortened by 1 base and J by 2 bases, with 8 bases between the two germline ends. Germline V gene data show CDR1 as SEHNR and CDR2 as FQNEAQ (reference sequence). This CDR3 has 14 amino acids. The CDR3 loop is CASSLGLAQETQYF. The DNA for the CDR3 is TGTGCCAGCAGCTTAGGGCTAGCGCAAGAGACCCAGTACTTC.

A remark on this clone: One end of the junction fails to match germline, which may point to a read error. The chain couples TRBV4-1 to TRBJ2-2; possibly TRBD1 or TRBD2 for D (5 bases each). Germline CDR1 MGHRA, CDR2 YSYEKL. CDR3 length equals 15 residues. CDR3 coding DNA: TGCGCCAGCAGCGAAGAGGGGCGGGCCGGGGAGGAGCTGTTTTTT. Translated: CASSEEGRAGEELFF.

This CDR3 is CASSVGDQPQHF. The CDR3 DNA is TGTGCCAGCAGTGTAGGGGATCAGCCCCAGCATTTT. This chain links TRBV6-4 with TRBJ1-5; D perhaps matches TRBD1 (5 bases). Between the trimmed V and J ends, which lost 4 bases and 5 bases, there was a span of 6 bases. Looked up from germline, CDR1 is MRHNA and CDR2 is SNTAGT. The CDR3 is 12 residues long.

Only a few counts were recorded for this clone. The CDR3 is CASSHIGQPQHF. The DNA of the CDR3 is TGTGCCAGCAGCCACATAGGACAGCCCCAGCATTTT. The rearrangement uses TRBV11-2 and TRBJ1-5, with D unresolved. Germline loops: CDR1 SGHAT, CDR2 FQNNGV. V was clipped by 5 bases and J by 7 bases, with 9 bases between them. The CDR3 covers 12 residues.

V usage is TRBV7-9 and J usage is TRBJ2-1, with D uncertain. The length of the CDR3 is 12 residues. Germline V gene sequence: CDR1 SEHNR, CDR2 FQNEAQ (reference sequence). The V and J ends lost 3 bases and 8 bases respectively, with 8 bases between them. This CDR3 is CASSFGSDEQFF. The CDR3 coding sequence is TGTGCCAGCAGCTTCGGAAGCGATGAGCAGTTCTTC.

The chain has TRBV2 and TRBJ1-1; D unresolved. CDR3 length: 15 amino acids. Deletions cut 1 base from V and 0 bases from J, with 9 bases between. Germline CDR1 and CDR2: SNHLY and FYNNEI. CDR3 bases: TGTGCCAGCAGTGAAGTACCCACCTTGAACACTGAAGCTTTCTTT. Amino acids: CASSEVPTLNTEAFF.

The J gene is TRBJ2-7, the V gene TRBV7-9; D may be TRBD2 (6 bases). Trimming removed 6 bases from V and 5 bases from J, with 20 bases in between. The CDR3 is made up of 15 amino acids. Germline CDR1 is SEHNR and CDR2 is FQNEAQ (reference sequence). The CDR3 here is CASRFGVAVGDEQYF. The CDR3, as DNA: TGTGCCAGCAGATTTGGAGTAGCGGTGGGTGACGAGCAGTACTTC.

The chain joins TRBV25-1 to TRBJ1-2, with D unresolved. The CDR3 length is 17 residues. Trimming shortened V by 1 base and J by 0 bases, and 15 bases separated the two germline ends. CDR1 and CDR2 (germline): MGHDK, SYGVNS. The CDR3 nucleotides read TGTGCCAGCAGTGAATTTTTCTCAGGTGAACCTAACTATGGCTACACCTTC. Its protein is CASSEFFSGEPNYGYTF.

There are a few counts of this clone. The V gene is TRBV4-2, the J gene TRBJ2-7, with 7 bases aligning to TRBD2. With 0 bases clipped from V and 0 bases from J, the junction kept 5 bases outside the gene matches. The CDR3 loop spans 16 amino acids. The V gene's germline CDR1 is LGHNA and CDR2 YNFKEQ. For the CDR3, the DNA is TGTGCCAGCAGCCAAGATTGGGGGGAGGGCTCCTACGAGCAGTACTTC. It yields the protein CASSQDWGEGSYEQYF.

This chain joins TRBV9 and TRBJ1-4, with a possible D match to TRBD1 (5 bases). Germline V gene sequence: CDR1 SGDLS, CDR2 YYNGEE. This CDR3 comprises 14 residues. The V end lost 0 bases, the J end lost 8 bases, and 11 bases lay between the germline ends. In DNA form, the CDR3 reads TGTGCCAGCAGCGTAGGAGGAGGGGAAGAAAAACTGTTTTTT. Translated, it gives CASSVGGGEEKLFF.

This clone was seen only once. The V call is TRBV9, the J call TRBJ2-3; a weak D match, TRBD2 (6 bases). In germline, CDR1 is SGDLS, CDR2 YYNGEE. The CDR3 sequence is 13 residues long. V shed 0 bases and J shed 5 bases, with 7 bases lying between them. In DNA form, the CDR3 reads TGTGCCAGCAGCGTAGTTAGCGGAGATACGCAGTATTTT. Translation gives CASSVVSGDTQYF.

The chain employs TRBV27 and TRBJ2-7; D remains unclear. The V and J ends lost 7 bases and 6 bases respectively, with 7 bases between them. The CDR3 runs 10 residues. The germline V gene has CDR1 MNHEY and CDR2 SMNVEV (reference sequence). The CDR3 loop is CASNYPEQYF. DNA of the CDR3: TGTGCCAGCAACTACCCCGAGCAGTACTTC.

This chain links TRBV4-1 with TRBJ2-1, with TRBD2 matching 12 bases. Per germline, CDR1 MGHRA and CDR2 YSYEKL. CDR3 size: 15 residues. J lost 8 bases, V lost 6 bases, and 8 bases had no gene match. The CDR3 reads CASRHTSGRYDEQFF. CDR3 sequence (DNA): TGCGCCAGCAGACACACTAGCGGGAGGTACGATGAGCAGTTCTTC.

Comments on this clone: The sample carries other DNA sequences with the same CDR3. This chain joins TRBV7-3 and TRBJ2-2; D unclear. The CDR3 covers 12 residues. V lost 2 bases and J 6 bases, leaving 4 bases between the germline ends. Looked up from germline, CDR1 is SGHTA and CDR2 is FQGTGA. CDR3 residues: CASSLRAGELFF. The CDR3 nucleotides read TGTGCCAGCAGCTTACGTGCCGGGGAGCTGTTTTTT.

The gene calls are TRBV11-2 and TRBJ2-3, with 11 bases that match TRBD2. This CDR3 comprises 19 residues. Germline lookup yields CDR1 SGHAT and CDR2 FQNNGV. The J segment lost 4 bases and the V segment lost 5 bases, leaving 17 bases of the junction unmatched. CDR3 in DNA: TGTGCCAGCAGCCCAACTCTAAGAACTAGCGGGAGTTACGCAGATACGCAGTATTTT. This codes for CASSPTLRTSGSYADTQYF.

Details on this clone: Other nucleotide sequences in the sample specify the same CDR3. The J gene is TRBJ2-5, the V gene TRBV28; tentatively, D is TRBD1 or TRBD2 (6 bases each). Trimming shortened V by 1 base and J by 5 bases, and 11 bases separated the two germline ends. The CDR3 runs 14 residues. Germline V gene data show CDR1 as MDHEN and CDR2 as SYDVKM. The CDR3 region has the DNA TGTGCCAGCAGTTTATACGGGGGCGGGGAGACCCAGTACTTC. Protein: CASSLYGGGETQYF. The full variable domain, in which reference TRBV28 and TRBJ2-5 provide the parts outside the CDR3, is DVKVTQSSRYLVKRTGEKVFLECVQDMDHENMFWYRQDPGLGLRLIYFSYDVKMKEKGDIPEGYSVSREKKERFSLILESASTNQTSMYLCASSLYGGGETQYFGPGTRLLVL.

V usage is TRBV5-1 and J usage is TRBJ1-2, with 7 bases identical to TRBD1. CDR3 size: 14 residues. The junction had 7 bases not matched to a gene; V was cut back by 4 bases and J by 4 bases. Germline CDR1 is SGHRS and CDR2 is YFSETQ. The CDR3 here is CASSQGQTGYGYTF. CDR3 bases: TGCGCCAGCAGCCAGGGACAGACGGGCTATGGCTACACCTTC.

The V call is TRBV2, the J call TRBJ2-1; D could derive from TRBD1 or TRBD2 (5 bases each). Germline loops: CDR1 SNHLY, CDR2 FYNNEI. The CDR3 spans 13 residues. Trimming pared 7 bases from V and 7 bases from J, leaving 14 bases between. The CDR3 DNA follows: TGTGCCAGCAATACCGGGACCTCGAATGAGCAGTTCTTC. This encodes CASNTGTSNEQFF.

In its sample, this clone was seen once. The rearrangement joins TRBV7-3 to TRBJ2-2, with 9 bases that match TRBD2. The CDR3 is 17 residues long. Losses at the gene ends were 3 bases for V and 1 base for J; bases not matched to a gene: 6. Germline values: CDR1 SGHTA, CDR2 FQGTGA. The CDR3 here is CASSFYPTSGNTGELFF. The CDR3, as DNA: TGTGCCAGCAGCTTCTACCCGACTAGCGGGAACACCGGGGAGCTGTTTTTT. Combining the CDR3 with reference TRBV7-3 and TRBJ2-2 gives the whole variable domain GAGVSQTPSNKVTEKGKYVELRCDPISGHTALYWYRQSLGQGPEFLIYFQGTGAADDSGLPNDRFFAVRPEGSVSTLKIQRTERGDSAVYLCASSFYPTSGNTGELFFGEGSRLTVL.

To note about this clone: Germline is not matched at one junction end, which may reflect a read error. The rearrangement joins TRBV27 to TRBJ2-1; 11 nucleotides match TRBD2. CDR3 length: 15 amino acids. The germline gives CDR1 MNHEY, CDR2 SMNVEV (reference sequence). The CDR3 DNA reads as TGTGCCAGCAGTCTATCTAGCGGGAGGTACAATGAGCAGTTCTTC. It codes for CASSLSSGRYNEQFF.

This chain links TRBV11-3 with TRBJ2-1, with 8 bases fitting TRBD2. Trimming at V came to 1 base and at J to 4 bases, leaving 3 bases not matched to a gene. The germline gives CDR1 SGHNT, CDR2 YENEEA. The CDR3 is made up of 15 amino acids. The CDR3 nucleotides read TGTGCCAGCAGCTTAGCAGCGGGAGCTTACAATGAGCAGTTCTTC. Protein sequence: CASSLAAGAYNEQFF. Based on the CDR3 plus reference TRBV11-3 and TRBJ2-1, the full variable domain is EAGVVQSPRYKIIEKKQPVAFWCNPISGHNTLYWYLQNLGQGPELLIRYENEEAVDDSQLPKDRFSAERLKGVDSTLKIQPAELGDSAVYLCASSLAAGAYNEQFFGPGTRLTVL.

J is TRBJ2-1 and V is TRBV27, with D possibly being TRBD1 (5 bases). The V gene lost 0 bases and the J gene lost 7 bases, with 13 bases spanning the gap. The length of the CDR3 is 15 residues. Per germline, CDR1 MNHEY and CDR2 SMNVEV (reference sequence). CDR3 amino acids: CASSLSLGVWNEQFF. CDR3 nucleotide sequence: TGTGCCAGCAGTTTATCTCTAGGGGTGTGGAATGAGCAGTTCTTC.

V is TRBV27 and J is TRBJ1-4, with 8 bases fitting TRBD1. Trimming cost V 4 bases and J 5 bases; bases outside gene matches: 6. The length of the CDR3 is 15 residues. Germline assignment: CDR1 MNHEY and CDR2 SMNVEV (reference sequence). The CDR3 bases are TGTGCCAGCAGTTCTAACAGGGGGATCAATGAAAAACTGTTTTTT. Amino acid sequence: CASSSNRGINEKLFF.